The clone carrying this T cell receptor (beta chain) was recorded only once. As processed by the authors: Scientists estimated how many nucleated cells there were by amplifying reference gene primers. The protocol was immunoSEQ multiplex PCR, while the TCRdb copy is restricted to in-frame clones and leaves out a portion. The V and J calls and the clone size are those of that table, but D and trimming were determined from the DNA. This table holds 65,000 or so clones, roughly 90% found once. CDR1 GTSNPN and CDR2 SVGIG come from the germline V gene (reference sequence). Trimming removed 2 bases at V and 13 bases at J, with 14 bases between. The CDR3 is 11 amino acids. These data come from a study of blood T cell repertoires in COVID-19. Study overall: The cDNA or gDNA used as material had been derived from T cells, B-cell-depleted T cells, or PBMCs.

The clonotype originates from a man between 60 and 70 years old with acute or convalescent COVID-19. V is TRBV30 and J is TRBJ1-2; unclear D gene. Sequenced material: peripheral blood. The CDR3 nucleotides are TGTGCCTGGAGTAACCTCGTGGCTTTCACCTTC. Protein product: CAWSNLVAFTF. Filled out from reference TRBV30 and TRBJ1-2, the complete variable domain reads SQTIHQWPATLVQPVGSPLSLECTVEGTSNPNLYWYRQAAGRGLQLLFYSVGIGQISSEVPQNLSASRPQDRQFILSSKKLLLSDSGFYLCAWSNLVAFTFGSGTRLTVV.